This TCR beta chain was sequenced in a study of early T cells in non-severe SARS-CoV-2 infection. About the study: The input, bulk RNA from unsorted whole blood, was sequenced, and chains were unpaired.

TCRdb analysed the 5' RACE reads with MiXCR anew, one entry per CDR3 protein. The sample records tens of thousands of distinct CDR3 sequences, around 10% being singletons. Sequenced material: whole blood, taken at baseline. This TCR came from an adult who was a healthcare worker with PCR-confirmed SARS-CoV-2 infection or an uninfected control (not recorded which).

The CDR3 nucleotides read TGTGCCAGCAGTGAAGCATCAGCTTCCTACGAGCAGTACTTC. Protein: CASSEASASYEQYF. V gene TRBV2 combines with J gene TRBJ2-7; D ambiguous. Trimming shortened V by 0 bases and J by 1 base, and 7 bases separated the two germline ends. Germline lookup yields CDR1 SNHLY and CDR2 FYNNEI. This CDR3 region has 14 residues.